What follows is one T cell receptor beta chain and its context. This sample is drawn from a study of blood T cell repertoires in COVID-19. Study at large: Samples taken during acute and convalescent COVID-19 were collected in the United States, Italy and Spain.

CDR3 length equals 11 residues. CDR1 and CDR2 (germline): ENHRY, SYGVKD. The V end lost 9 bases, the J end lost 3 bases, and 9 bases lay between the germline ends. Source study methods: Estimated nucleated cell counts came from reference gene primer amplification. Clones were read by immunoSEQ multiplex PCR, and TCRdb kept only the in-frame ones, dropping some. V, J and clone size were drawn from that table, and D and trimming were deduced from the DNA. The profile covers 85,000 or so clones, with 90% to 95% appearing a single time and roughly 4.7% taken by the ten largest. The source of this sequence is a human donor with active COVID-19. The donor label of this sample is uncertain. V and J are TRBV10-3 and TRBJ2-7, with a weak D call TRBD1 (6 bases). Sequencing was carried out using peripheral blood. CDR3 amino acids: CAILQGYEQYF. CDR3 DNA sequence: TGTGCCATTTTACAGGGCTACGAGCAGTACTTC.